This TCR beta chain came from a study of monozygotic twins with inflammatory bowel disease. From germline, CDR1 is MNHEY and CDR2 SVGEGT. This CDR3 region has 18 residues. To note about this clonotype: Its antigen is not identified.

TCRdb re-called the 5' RACE reads; one entry per CDR3 protein, DNA not given. The sample includes 300,000 to 350,000 distinct CDR3 sequences. Whole-study findings and limits: Using the inverse Simpson index, IBD patients had lower TCRbeta diversity than healthy co-twins.

The material sequenced was blood. This chain links TRBV6-2 or TRBV6-3 with TRBJ2-5; TCRdb lists TRBD2, though no DNA is available to test this call. The TCR was taken from a human donor with ulcerative colitis or Crohn's disease, or a healthy co-twin of an affected twin (not recorded which). CDR3 residues: CASSTLLTSGGQGETQYF.